This TCR beta chain was captured in a study of neoadjuvant nivolumab and ipilimumab in lung cancer. Study overall: Nivolumab 3 mg/kg was given days 1, 15 and 29, plus ipilimumab 1 mg/kg day 1 in combination. Study observations and caveats: From pretherapy to surgery, tumor richness and clonality rose with dual therapy. Resected tumors had greater TCR richness and clonality than uninvolved lung. Only a single major-pathologic-response sample was available for clonality analysis.

As regards this clone: Its antigen is still unknown.

The CDR3 extends over 15 amino acids. Germline lookup yields CDR1 SEHNR and CDR2 FQNEAQ (reference sequence). V was clipped by 1 base and J by 9 bases, with 16 bases between them. Using immunoSEQ multiplex PCR, the repertoire was profiled, and TCRdb retains in-frame clones only, with some absent. This sample yields 25,000 or so clones, of which approximately 86% are seen a single time; just over 5% belongs to the top ten. The starting material was tumor tissue, obtained after neoadjuvant nivolumab, alone or with ipilimumab, at or shortly before surgery. This chain joins TRBV7-9 and TRBJ1-5; tentative D call: TRBD1 (5 bases). The sequence derives from an adult with non-small cell lung cancer. CDR3 nucleotides: TGTGCCAGCAGCTTAGGGGACGGGTCGGGGATGCCCCAGCATTTT. It specifies CASSLGDGSGMPQHF.